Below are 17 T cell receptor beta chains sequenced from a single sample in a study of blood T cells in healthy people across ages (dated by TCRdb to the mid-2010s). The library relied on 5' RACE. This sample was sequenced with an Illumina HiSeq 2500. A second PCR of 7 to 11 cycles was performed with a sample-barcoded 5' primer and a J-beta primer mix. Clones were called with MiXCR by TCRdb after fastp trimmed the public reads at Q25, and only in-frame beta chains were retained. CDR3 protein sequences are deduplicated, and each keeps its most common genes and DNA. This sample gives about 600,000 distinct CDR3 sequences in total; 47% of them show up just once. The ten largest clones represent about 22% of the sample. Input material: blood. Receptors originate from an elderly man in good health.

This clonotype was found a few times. The CDR3 reads CASKTGFYNEQFF. The DNA for the CDR3 is TGTGCCAGCAAGACAGGTTTCTACAATGAGCAGTTCTTC. The rearrangement links TRBV21-1 to TRBJ2-1; the DNA was not used to check the table's D call, TRBD1. TRBV21-1 has pseudogene status. This CDR3 contains 13 residues.

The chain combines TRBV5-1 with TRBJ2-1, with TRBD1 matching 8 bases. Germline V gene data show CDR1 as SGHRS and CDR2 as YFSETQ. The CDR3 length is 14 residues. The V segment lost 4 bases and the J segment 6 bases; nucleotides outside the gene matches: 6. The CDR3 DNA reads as TGCGCCAGCAGCCCGGACAGGGCTTCCAATGAGCAGTTCTTC. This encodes CASSPDRASNEQFF.

Written as DNA, the CDR3 is TGTGCCAGCAGTGAAGCGGGAGGAGGGTCTGGGGCCAACGTCCTGACTTTC. This encodes CASSEAGGGSGANVLTF. V and J are TRBV2 and TRBJ2-6, with D perhaps TRBD2 (6 bases). The CDR3 runs 17 residues. With 0 bases removed from V and 1 base from J, the gap between germline ends came to 10 bases. Germline assignment: CDR1 SNHLY and CDR2 FYNNEI.

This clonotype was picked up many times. CDR3 sequence (DNA): TGTGCCAGCAGCTTGGGAGAACGCCAGTACTTC. Its protein is CASSLGERQYF. The chain recombines TRBV7-2 with TRBJ2-5, with D perhaps matching TRBD2 (5 bases). This CDR3 has 11 amino acids. CDR1 is SGHTA, CDR2 FQGNSA, per germline. Between the trimmed V and J ends, which lost 3 bases and 10 bases, there was a span of 9 bases.

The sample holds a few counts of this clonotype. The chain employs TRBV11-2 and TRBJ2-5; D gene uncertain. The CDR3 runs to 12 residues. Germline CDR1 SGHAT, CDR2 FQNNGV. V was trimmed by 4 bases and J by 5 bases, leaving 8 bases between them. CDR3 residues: CASSSNRETQYF. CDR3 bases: TGTGCCAGCAGCTCCAATCGGGAGACCCAGTACTTC.

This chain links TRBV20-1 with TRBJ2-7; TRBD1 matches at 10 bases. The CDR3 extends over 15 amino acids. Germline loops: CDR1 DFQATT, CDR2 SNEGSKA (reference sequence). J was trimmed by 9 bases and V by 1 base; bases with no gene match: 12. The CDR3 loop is CSARVGTGVKVGQYF. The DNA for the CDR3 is TGCAGTGCTAGAGTGGGGACAGGGGTAAAAGTAGGGCAGTACTTC.

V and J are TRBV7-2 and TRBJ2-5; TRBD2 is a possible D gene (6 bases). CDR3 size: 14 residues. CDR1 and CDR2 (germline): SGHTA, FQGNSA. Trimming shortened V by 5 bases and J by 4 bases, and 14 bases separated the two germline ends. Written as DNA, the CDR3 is TGTACCAGCAGCGTGGGGGGAATGGCAGAGACCCAGTACTTC. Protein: CTSSVGGMAETQYF.

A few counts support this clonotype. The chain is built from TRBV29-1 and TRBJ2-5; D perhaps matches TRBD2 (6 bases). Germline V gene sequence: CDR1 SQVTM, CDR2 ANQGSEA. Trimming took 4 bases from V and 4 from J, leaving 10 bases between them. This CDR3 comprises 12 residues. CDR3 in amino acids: CSVGGLLETQYF. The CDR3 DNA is TGCAGCGTTGGGGGACTGCTAGAGACCCAGTACTTC.

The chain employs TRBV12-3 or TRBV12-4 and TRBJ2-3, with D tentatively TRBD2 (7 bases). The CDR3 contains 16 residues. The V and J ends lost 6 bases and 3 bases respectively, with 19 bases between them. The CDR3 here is CASRRGGTANTDTQYF. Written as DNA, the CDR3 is TGTGCCAGCAGGCGCGGGGGCACGGCAAATACAGATACGCAGTATTTT.

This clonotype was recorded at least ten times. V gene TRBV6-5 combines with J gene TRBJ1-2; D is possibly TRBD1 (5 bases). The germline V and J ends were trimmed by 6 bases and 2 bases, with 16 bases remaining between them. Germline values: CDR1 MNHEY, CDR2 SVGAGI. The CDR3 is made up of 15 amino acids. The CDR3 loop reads CASRSTGTANYGYTF. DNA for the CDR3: TGTGCCAGCAGAAGTACCGGGACCGCGAACTATGGCTACACCTTC.

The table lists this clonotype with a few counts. CDR3 coding DNA: TGTGCCAGCAGCCCTACATTTGGGGGGATTCAGTACTTC. As protein: CASSPTFGGIQYF. The V call is TRBV9, the J call TRBJ2-4; possibly TRBD2 for D (6 bases). Germline V gene sequence: CDR1 SGDLS, CDR2 YYNGEE. There are 13 residues in the CDR3. The V end lost 4 bases, the J end lost 10 bases, and 15 bases lay between the germline ends.

This CDR3 reads CSAQGTGFEKLFF. DNA of the CDR3: TGCAGTGCTCAGGGGACAGGGTTTGAAAAACTGTTTTTT. The genes are TRBV20-1 and TRBJ1-4; TRBD1 matches 9 bases. The germline CDR1 and CDR2 sequences are DFQATT and SNEGSKA (reference sequence). V shed 5 bases, J shed 7 bases, and the junction held 5 bases outside the gene matches. CDR3 length: 13 amino acids.

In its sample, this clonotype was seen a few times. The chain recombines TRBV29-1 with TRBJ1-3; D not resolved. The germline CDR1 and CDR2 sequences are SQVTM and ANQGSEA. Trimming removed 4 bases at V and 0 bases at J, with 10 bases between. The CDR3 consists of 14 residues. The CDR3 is CSVAVTPSGNTIYF. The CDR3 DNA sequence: TGCAGCGTTGCCGTTACACCCTCTGGAAACACCATATATTTT.

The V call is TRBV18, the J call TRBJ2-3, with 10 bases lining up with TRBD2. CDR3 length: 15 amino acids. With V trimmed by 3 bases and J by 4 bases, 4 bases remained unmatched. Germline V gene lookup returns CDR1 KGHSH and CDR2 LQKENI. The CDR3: CASSPTGTSADTQYF. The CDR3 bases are TGTGCCAGCTCACCGACCGGGACTAGCGCAGATACGCAGTATTTT.

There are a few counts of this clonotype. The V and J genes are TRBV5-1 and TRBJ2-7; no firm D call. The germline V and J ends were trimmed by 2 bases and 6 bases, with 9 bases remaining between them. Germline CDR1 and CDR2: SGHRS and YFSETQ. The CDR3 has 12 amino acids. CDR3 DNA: TGCGCCAGCAGCTTATCGGGTGGCGAGCAGTACTTC. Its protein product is CASSLSGGEQYF.

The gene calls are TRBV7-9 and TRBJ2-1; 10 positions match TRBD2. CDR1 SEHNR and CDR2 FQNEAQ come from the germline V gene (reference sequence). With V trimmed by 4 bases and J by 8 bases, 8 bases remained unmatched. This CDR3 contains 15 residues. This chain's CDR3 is CASSSQRGGLDEQFF. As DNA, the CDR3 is TGTGCCAGCAGCTCGCAGCGGGGGGGCCTAGATGAGCAGTTCTTC. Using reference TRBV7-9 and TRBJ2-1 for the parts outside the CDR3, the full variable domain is DTGVSQNPRHKITKRGQNVTFRCDPISEHNRLYWYRQTLGQGPEFLTYFQNEAQLEKSRLLSDRFSAERPKGSFSTLEIQRTEQGDSAMYLCASSSQRGGLDEQFFGPGTRLTVL.

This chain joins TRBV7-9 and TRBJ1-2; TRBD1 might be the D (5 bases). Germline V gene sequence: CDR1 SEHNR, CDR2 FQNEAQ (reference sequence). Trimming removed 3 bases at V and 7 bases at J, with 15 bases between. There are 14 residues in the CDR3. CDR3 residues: CASSFPGGDGGYTF. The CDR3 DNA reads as TGTGCCAGCAGCTTCCCCGGGGGTGATGGTGGCTACACCTTC. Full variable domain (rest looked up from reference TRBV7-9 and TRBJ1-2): DTGVSQNPRHKITKRGQNVTFRCDPISEHNRLYWYRQTLGQGPEFLTYFQNEAQLEKSRLLSDRFSAERPKGSFSTLEIQRTEQGDSAMYLCASSFPGGDGGYTFGSGTRLTVV.